Presented here are 6 T cell receptor beta chains from one specimen sequenced in a study of T cells after yellow fever vaccination. TCRdb re-analysed the 5' RACE reads in MiXCR, keeping a single row per CDR3 protein. This table has about 340,000 distinct CDR3 sequences, under 15% appearing once. The sequenced sample was CD4+ T cells sorted from PBMCs, obtained 15 days after the yellow fever booster vaccination. The source is a man between 18 and 29 years old who received the YFV17D yellow fever vaccine.

This clonotype turned up a few times. The CDR3 spells CASSQLADPYEQYF. The CDR3 DNA follows: TGTGCCAGCAGCCAATTAGCTGACCCCTACGAGCAGTACTTC. The V and J genes are TRBV14 and TRBJ2-7; D call uncertain. The CDR3 covers 14 residues. Per the germline V gene, CDR1 is SGHDN and CDR2 is FVKESK. V lost 2 bases to trimming and J lost 2 bases, with 10 bases between them.

The chain carries TRBV3-1 and TRBJ1-1, with D possibly being TRBD1 (5 bases). Germline-derived CDR1 and CDR2 are LGHDT and YNNKEL (reference sequence). This CDR3 comprises 12 residues. V dropped 3 bases and J dropped 10 bases, with 12 bases sitting between them. The DNA for the CDR3 is TGTGCCAGCAGCCAGAGGGGACGGGGAGCTTTCTTT. Translated, it gives CASSQRGRGAFF.

This clonotype was picked up many times. The genes are TRBV7-9 and TRBJ2-3, with D perhaps TRBD2 (5 bases). The CDR3 is made up of 13 amino acids. The V end was cut by 7 bases, the J end by 1 base, with 9 bases between. Germline CDR1 is SEHNR and CDR2 is FQNEAQ (reference sequence). The CDR3 spells CASTPEGTDTQYF. CDR3 in DNA: TGTGCCAGCACCCCGGAGGGCACAGATACGCAGTATTTT.

J is TRBJ1-5 and V is TRBV7-2; tentative D call: TRBD1 (6 bases). The CDR3 has 15 residues. Trimming removed 1 base at V and 6 bases at J, with 13 bases between. The germline V gene has CDR1 SGHTA and CDR2 FQGNSA. In DNA, the CDR3 is TGTGCCAGCAGCTTAGGGCAGGGCAGGGGTCAGCCCCAGCATTTT. It yields the protein CASSLGQGRGQPQHF.

There are many counts of this clonotype. V is TRBV6-5 and J is TRBJ1-2; D is unresolved. V was shortened by 2 bases and J by 5 bases, with 9 bases between the two germline ends. Germline values: CDR1 MNHEY, CDR2 SVGAGI. CDR3 length: 13 residues. CDR3 in DNA: TGTGCCAGCAGTTACGCGGCCCGATATGGCTACACCTTC. It translates to CASSYAARYGYTF.

In its sample, this clonotype was seen a few times. The V call is TRBV4-1, the J call TRBJ1-2; 9 nucleotides align to TRBD1. Germline CDR1 MGHRA, CDR2 YSYEKL. Unmatched junction bases numbered 9, after V lost 5 bases and J lost 8 bases. The CDR3 runs to 14 residues. The CDR3 DNA reads TGCGCCAGCAGCTTGACGAGGACAGGGGACGGCTACACCTTC. Protein: CASSLTRTGDGYTF.